This TCR beta chain emerged from a study of post-analysis software for immune sequencing data. Study at large: There were relapsing-remitting, secondary progressive and progressive-relapsing multiple sclerosis among the disease courses included.

The CDR3 is made up of 11 amino acids. V gave up 5 bases and J gave up 8 bases, with 10 bases separating them. Germline lookup yields CDR1 DFQATT and CDR2 SNEGSKA (reference sequence). Study-level points and caveats: Several TRBV segments were more frequent in patients than controls; TRBV5-6, TRBV5-1 and TRBV20-1 belonged to this group. Clustering by F measure revealed strong co-clustering among samples prepared together in one batch. Multiple sclerosis was associated with a significant reduction in normalized Chao1 diversity relative to controls.

To note about this clonotype: Its antigen is not identified.

Prepared TCR beta cDNA libraries contained unique molecular identifiers. Each sample of roughly 0.95 to 10 million input T cells yielded roughly 500,000 cDNA molecules, so each molecule approximated one T cell. TCRdb analysed the PCR reads with MiXCR anew, one entry per CDR3 protein. This repertoire shows hundreds of thousands of distinct CDR3 sequences, 40% to 50% found once; its top ten account for roughly 1.7%. The rearrangement joins TRBV20-1 to TRBJ2-1; D gene unclear. The TCR comes from a girl between 5 and 17 years old with multiple sclerosis. What was sequenced was blood. The DNA of the CDR3 is TGCAGTGCTGCCCTAATCGATGAGCAGTTCTTC. Translated: CSAALIDEQFF.